This T cell receptor beta chain was identified during a study of T cell responses to AZD1222 COVID-19 vaccine. Produced via immunoSEQ multiplex PCR; TCRdb's table is partial and in-frame only. The sample shows about 120,000 clones, 90% of them seen only once. The CDR3 spans 17 residues. The V gene's germline CDR1 is SGHAT and CDR2 FQNNGV. Trimming took off 0 bases at V and 1 base at J, with 15 bases between the two ends. The chain has TRBV11-2 and TRBJ2-5, with D hard to call. This sequence was found in an adult who received the MenACWY meningococcal vaccine as a control. Sequencing used peripheral blood, obtained 28 days after the second dose of the MenACWY control vaccine. The CDR3: CASSLDWAGPSQETQYF. The CDR3 coding sequence is TGTGCCAGCAGCTTAGATTGGGCAGGACCATCCCAAGAGACCCAGTACTTC.